This note documents a single T cell receptor (beta chain) sequence. What it binds is unknown. These data are taken from a study of OX40 agonist ivuxolimab in advanced cancers. Study-wide background: Patients with hepatocellular carcinoma, melanoma, renal cell or head and neck cancer made up the dose-escalation patients. Of mixed ages from about 20 to 80 and averaging around 60 years, the group was around 78% male.

Study-level results: Patients with a partial response at 0.1-3.0 mg/kg had among the lowest clonal expansion.

The length of the CDR3 is 15 residues. The V gene's germline CDR1 is LNHDA and CDR2 SQIVND (reference sequence). Trimming took 7 bases from V and 1 from J; bases not matched to a gene: 7. The repertoire was sequenced with immunoSEQ multiplex PCR; TCRdb's copy has only in-frame clones and lacks some. The repertoire includes around 80,000 clones, roughly nine tenths of them detected once, and about 2.1% sits in the top ten. The specimen comprised CD4+ or CD8+ T cells sorted from blood, sampled in a trial of the OX40 agonist ivuxolimab. The V gene is TRBV19, the J gene TRBJ2-5; 9 positions agree with TRBD1. The TCR comes from an adult with an advanced solid tumor such as melanoma, head and neck, liver or kidney cancer. CDR3 nucleotides: TGTGCCAGTACCCCGGGACAGGGTCGCCAAGAGACCCAGTACTTC. This translates into CASTPGQGRQETQYF. Combining the CDR3 with reference TRBV19 and TRBJ2-5 gives the whole variable domain DGGITQSPKYLFRKEGQNVTLSCEQNLNHDAMYWYRQDPGQGLRLIYYSQIVNDFQKGDIAEGYSVSREKKESFPLTVTSAQKNPTAFYLCASTPGQGRQETQYFGPGTRLLVL.